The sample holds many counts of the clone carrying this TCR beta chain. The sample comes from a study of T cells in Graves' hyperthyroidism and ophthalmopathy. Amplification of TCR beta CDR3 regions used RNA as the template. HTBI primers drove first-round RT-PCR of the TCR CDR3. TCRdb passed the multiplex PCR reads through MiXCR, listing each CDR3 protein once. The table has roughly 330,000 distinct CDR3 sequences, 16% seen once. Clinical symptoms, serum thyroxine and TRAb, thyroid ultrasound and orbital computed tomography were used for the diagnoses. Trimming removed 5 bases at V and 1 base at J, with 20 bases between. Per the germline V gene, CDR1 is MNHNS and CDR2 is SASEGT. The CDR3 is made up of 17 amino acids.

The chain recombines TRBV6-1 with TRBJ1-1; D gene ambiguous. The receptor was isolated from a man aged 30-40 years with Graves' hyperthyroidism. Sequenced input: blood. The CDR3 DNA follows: TGTGCCAGCAGTACCGCCGGCTTGGGATGGTCGAACACTGAAGCTTTCTTT. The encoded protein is CASSTAGLGWSNTEAFF.